The clone carrying this T cell receptor (beta chain) was recorded a few times. The hyperthyroidism was newly diagnosed and had lasted under 2 months; the patients were aged 18 to 65. Patients were excluded for uncontrolled infection, other autoimmune disease, pregnancy or lactation. Diagnoses used clinical symptoms, serum thyroxine and TRAb, thyroid ultrasound and orbital computed tomography. This sample holds PBMCs from 8.5 to 10 ml fresh peripheral blood. The TCR beta CDR3 regions underwent amplification using RNA transcripts as the source. Carried out on the TCR CDR3, a first-round RT-PCR used the HTBI primer set. TCRdb recomputed calls from the multiplex PCR reads with MiXCR, one row per CDR3 protein. The sample has about 690,000 distinct CDR3 sequences, around 15% seen once. This entry belongs to a study of T cells in Graves' hyperthyroidism and ophthalmopathy. The germline V and J ends were trimmed by 9 bases and 3 bases, with 15 bases remaining between them. There are 13 residues in the CDR3. Germline V gene sequence: CDR1 LNHDA, CDR2 SQIVND (reference sequence).

This receptor was identified in a man in his fifties or sixties with Graves' hyperthyroidism. This chain joins TRBV19 and TRBJ2-7; weak D call: TRBD1 (6 bases). Sequencing was performed on blood. CDR3 amino acids: CASSRGAFYEQYF. CDR3 bases: TGTGCCAGCTCCAGGGGAGCTTTCTACGAGCAGTACTTC.